This entry describes one T cell receptor (beta chain). The CDR3 loop spans 16 amino acids. The germline V gene encodes CDR1 LGHDT and CDR2 YNNKEL (reference sequence). With 4 bases clipped from V and 9 bases from J, the junction kept 13 bases outside the gene matches. In the original workflow: Reference gene primer amplification yielded estimated nucleated cell counts. Sequenced by immunoSEQ multiplex PCR; TCRdb stores in-frame clones only, minus some. For V, J and clone size, that table is used; D and trimming come from the DNA. The table lists 180,000 or so clones, 80% to 85% of them singletons. This entry comes from a study of blood T cell repertoires in COVID-19. Study in general: Material from acute and convalescent COVID-19 was sourced from the United States, Italy and Spain. From T cells, B-cell-depleted T cells, or PBMCs came the material, which was cDNA or gDNA.

The chain combines TRBV3-1 (or the pseudogene TRBV3-2) with TRBJ2-1; 9 bases line up with TRBD2. Input material: peripheral blood. The receptor was derived from a human donor with acute or convalescent COVID-19. The donor label of this sample is uncertain. CDR3 sequence: CASSPMTSGRRGEQFF. CDR3 DNA sequence: TGTGCCAGCAGCCCGATGACTAGCGGCCGTCGGGGTGAGCAGTTCTTC.